A single sample gave rise to the 12 T cell receptor beta chains below, sequenced in a study of cytomegalovirus exposure and HLA in healthy donors. Both 60 Vbeta primers and 13 Jbeta primers went into the PCR. The table came from immunoSEQ multiplex PCR; TCRdb's copy has only in-frame clones and leaves some out. The repertoire holds 100,000 to 150,000 clones, with around 9% as singletons. Sequenced input: PBMCs. The receptors originated from a woman aged 40 to 49 in good health and CMV-seropositive.

The chain's CDR3 is CASSTTGDSPLHF. CDR3 nucleotide sequence: TGTGCCAGCAGTACGACAGGGGATTCACCCCTCCACTTT. The chain is built from TRBV27 and TRBJ1-6; 8 nucleotides agree with TRBD1. Germline assignment: CDR1 MNHEY and CDR2 SMNVEV (reference sequence). V lost 5 bases to trimming and J lost 8 bases; unmatched junction nucleotides: 2. CDR3 length: 13 amino acids.

This clone turned up a few times. This chain links TRBV18 with TRBJ2-2, with 7 bases that match TRBD2. V shed 0 bases, J shed 1 base, and the junction held 2 bases outside the gene matches. The CDR3 contains 16 residues. Germline CDR1 reads KGHSH; CDR2 reads LQKENI. The CDR3 nucleotides are TGTGCCAGCTCACCACCGACTAGCTTGAACACCGGGGAGCTGTTTTTT. Translation: CASSPPTSLNTGELFF.

A few counts support this clone. The V call is TRBV5-6, the J call TRBJ1-6; weak D call: TRBD1 (5 bases). This CDR3 is 14 amino acids long. The germline V and J ends were trimmed by 2 bases and 9 bases, with 12 bases remaining between them. CDR1 and CDR2 (germline): SGHDT, YYEEEE. The chain's CDR3 is CASSFRGFGSPLHF. Here the CDR3 DNA reads TGTGCCAGCAGCTTCCGGGGGTTTGGTTCACCCCTCCACTTT.

This clone was picked up a small number of times. The chain has TRBV28 and TRBJ1-2; 12 bases match TRBD1. The germline gives CDR1 MDHEN, CDR2 SYDVKM. The V gene end was trimmed by 2 bases and the J gene end by 7 bases; junction bases not matched to a gene: 11. This CDR3 is 17 amino acids long. DNA for the CDR3: TGTGCCAGCAGTTTACCAACACCGGGACAGGGGGCATCTGGCTACACCTTC. Translated, it gives CASSLPTPGQGASGYTF.

Only a few counts were recorded for this clone. This chain connects TRBV5-6 to TRBJ2-5; possibly TRBD2 for D (5 bases). Germline V lookup: CDR1 SGHDT, CDR2 YYEEEE. Trimming shortened V by 2 bases and J by 8 bases, and 22 bases separated the two germline ends. The CDR3 is made up of 16 amino acids. The CDR3: CASSLKTAQSRGTQYF. CDR3 DNA: TGTGCCAGCAGCTTAAAGACGGCACAATCCCGGGGTACCCAGTACTTC.

This clone was counted a few times. The DNA for the CDR3 is TGTGCCAGCAGCTTCTCCGGTGGGACAGGGGGCGGTGGCTACACCTTC. Amino acid sequence: CASSFSGGTGGGGYTF. The chain joins TRBV13 to TRBJ1-2, with 12 bases fitting TRBD1. This CDR3 region has 16 residues. The germline V gene encodes CDR1 PRHDT and CDR2 FYEKMQ (reference sequence). Trimming cost V 3 bases and J 7 bases; bases outside gene matches: 9. The whole variable domain, remainder taken from reference TRBV13 and TRBJ1-2, is AAGVIQSPRHLIKEKRETATLKCYPIPRHDTVYWYQQGPGQDPQFLISFYEKMQSDKGSIPDRFSAQQFSDYHSELNMSSLELGDSALYFCASSFSGGTGGGGYTFGSGTRLTVV.

This clone showed up just a few times. This sequence joins TRBV27 and TRBJ1-2; tentative D call: TRBD1 (5 bases). CDR1 MNHEY and CDR2 SMNVEV come from the germline V gene (reference sequence). This CDR3 is 15 amino acids long. V was shortened by 6 bases and J by 2 bases, with 16 bases between the two germline ends. The CDR3 DNA reads TGTGCCAGCAGCCGGGGGGGGGAGGGGAACTATGGCTACACCTTC. It translates to CASSRGGEGNYGYTF.

A few counts support this clone. The chain has TRBV19 and TRBJ2-3; 12 nucleotides line up with TRBD2. This CDR3 is 16 amino acids long. Germline V gene data show CDR1 as LNHDA and CDR2 as SQIVND (reference sequence). V shed 2 bases, J shed 3 bases, and the junction held 3 bases outside the gene matches. CDR3 region: CASSILAGGKTDTQYF. CDR3 in DNA: TGTGCCAGTAGTATACTAGCGGGGGGGAAGACAGATACGCAGTATTTT.

This clone was counted a few times. The chain recombines TRBV29-1 with TRBJ2-3, with 9 bases aligning to TRBD2. J was trimmed by 2 bases and V by 3 bases; bases with no gene match: 9. Germline assignment: CDR1 SQVTM and CDR2 ANQGSEA. CDR3 length: 16 amino acids. This chain's CDR3 is CSVEVGSGGLTDTQYF. As DNA, the CDR3 is TGCAGCGTTGAGGTCGGTAGCGGGGGCCTCACAGATACGCAGTATTTT.

The genes are TRBV5-1 and TRBJ1-2; D unclear. Germline CDR1 SGHRS, CDR2 YFSETQ. V lost 4 bases and J 6 bases, leaving 13 bases between the germline ends. This CDR3 is 13 amino acids long. CDR3 coding DNA: TGCGCCAGCAGCCCAGCCGGGGTCGATGGCTACACCTTC. Amino acid sequence: CASSPAGVDGYTF.

The V gene is TRBV29-1, the J gene TRBJ2-3; D gene ambiguous. Germline lookup yields CDR1 SQVTM and CDR2 ANQGSEA. V lost 5 bases and J 5 bases, leaving 11 bases between the germline ends. The CDR3 runs to 12 residues. CDR3 amino acids: CSVLWQVDTQYF. The CDR3 DNA sequence: TGCAGCGTTCTGTGGCAGGTAGATACGCAGTATTTT.

The rearrangement uses TRBV7-9 and TRBJ1-6; a weak D match, TRBD1 (5 bases). The germline V gene encodes CDR1 SEHNR and CDR2 FQNEAQ (reference sequence). The CDR3 is made up of 14 amino acids. The V and J ends lost 3 bases and 4 bases respectively, with 7 bases between them. The CDR3 DNA sequence: TGTGCCAGCAGCTTGGGGGGGTATAATTCACCCCTCCACTTT. Its translation is CASSLGGYNSPLHF.